This T cell receptor beta chain was observed in a study of T cell responses to AZD1222 COVID-19 vaccine. Whole-study results and caveats: Among those given AZD1222, only 5 to 7 were seropositive at baseline. White British people made up most donors, females outnumbered males, and clonal diversity was possibly underestimated. Repertoires were obtained solely post-peak T cell response. Recipients of two AZD1222 doses showed rising Spike-specific TCR breadth and depth.

Produced via immunoSEQ multiplex PCR; TCRdb's table is partial and in-frame only. The repertoire holds under 150,000 clones, with around 88% as singletons. The germline V gene encodes CDR1 SNHLY and CDR2 FYNNEI. This CDR3 spans 13 amino acids. Trimming removed 6 bases from V and 0 bases from J, with 8 bases in between. With regard to this clone: Its target is unknown.

The chain combines TRBV2 with TRBJ1-1; no firm D call. The receptor was isolated from an adult in good health. Sequencing used peripheral blood, obtained on day 0 of AZD1222 vaccination. The CDR3: CASSLDMNTEAFF. The CDR3 nucleotides are TGTGCCAGCAGCCTCGATATGAACACTGAAGCTTTCTTT.